The text below deals with one T cell receptor beta chain. This record belongs to a study of Ad26.COV2.S vaccination and SARS-CoV-2 variants. The protocol was immunoSEQ multiplex PCR, while the TCRdb copy is restricted to in-frame clones and leaves out a portion. The sample lists about 460,000 clones; roughly nine tenths were seen once. The CDR3 extends over 15 amino acids. The germline V gene has CDR1 LNHDA and CDR2 SQIVND (reference sequence). The V gene lost 6 bases and the J gene lost 0 bases, with 11 bases spanning the gap. The treatment denotes: about 20 received Ad26.COV2.S at low or high dose, single or two shots; 5 received placebo; per-sample allocation not given. All samples were drawn on day 63, counting from the first vaccine or placebo injection.

Sequenced here: peripheral blood, sampled in a trial of Ad26.COV2.S vaccine versus placebo. This sequence was found in a person between 18 and 60 years old who received the Ad26.COV2.S COVID-19 vaccine or a placebo. The V and J genes are TRBV19 and TRBJ1-4; unclear D gene. The CDR3 nucleotides are TGTGCCAGTAGCACCCGATATGCAACTAATGAAAAACTGTTTTTT. Translated: CASSTRYATNEKLFF.